The rows below give T cell receptor beta chains drawn from one sample of a study of response to subunit inactivated influenza vaccine. From the RT-PCR reads, TCRdb called clonotypes with MiXCR, one entry per CDR3 protein. The table has 550,000 to 800,000 distinct CDR3 sequences, around 14% seen once. The specimen was PBMCs from blood, collected 12 days after vaccination. Every receptor here comes from a man aged 50 to 60 who received an inactivated influenza vaccine. Both conserved end residues are part of each CDR3. The order of the fields is V gene, J gene, CDR3 length, CDR3 protein.

V gene: TRBV20-1
J gene: TRBJ2-1
CDR3 length: 14
CDR3 protein: CSAHPTGAYNEQFF

V gene: TRBV4-3
J gene: TRBJ2-1
CDR3 length: 19
CDR3 protein: CASSQDPHSGGSTYNEQFF

V gene: TRBV5-5
J gene: TRBJ2-1
CDR3 length: 15
CDR3 protein: CASRFGLAPYNEQFF

V gene: TRBV9
J gene: TRBJ2-3
CDR3 length: 16
CDR3 protein: CASSEGGEDPPDTQYF

V gene: TRBV20-1
J gene: TRBJ1-1
CDR3 length: 14
CDR3 protein: CSARQGSLNTEAFF

V gene: TRBV29-1
J gene: TRBJ2-1
CDR3 length: 13
CDR3 protein: CSVEILSYNEQFF

V gene: TRBV15
J gene: TRBJ1-5
CDR3 length: 17
CDR3 protein: CATSRARGGLSGQPQHF

V gene: TRBV24-1
J gene: TRBJ2-2
CDR3 length: 16
CDR3 protein: CATSGTGQTETGELFF

V gene: TRBV11-1
J gene: TRBJ2-2
CDR3 length: 18
CDR3 protein: CASRTTRNVPSNTGELFF

V gene: TRBV7-9
J gene: TRBJ2-5
CDR3 length: 14
CDR3 protein: CASSLELYQETQYF

V gene: TRBV28
J gene: TRBJ2-3
CDR3 length: 14
CDR3 protein: CAGSGGSFTDTQYF

V gene: TRBV6-1
J gene: TRBJ2-1
CDR3 length: 13
CDR3 protein: CASSELDSNEQFF

V gene: TRBV14
J gene: TRBJ2-3
CDR3 length: 17
CDR3 protein: CASSQGWTRGSTDTQYF

V gene: TRBV18
J gene: TRBJ1-2
CDR3 length: 14
CDR3 protein: CASSPNPDHYGYTF

V gene: TRBV7-2
J gene: TRBJ2-5
CDR3 length: 13
CDR3 protein: CASSLVTGETQYF

V gene: TRBV4-1
J gene: TRBJ1-2
CDR3 length: 16
CDR3 protein: CASSQGIRGPGYGYTF

V gene: TRBV21-1
J gene: TRBJ1-6
CDR3 length: 15
CDR3 protein: CASSKGGPGNSPLHF

V gene: TRBV5-5
J gene: TRBJ2-1
CDR3 length: 15
CDR3 protein: CASSLVEGTYNEQFF

V gene: TRBV6-1
J gene: TRBJ1-6
CDR3 length: 14
CDR3 protein: CASRGDRGRSPLHF

V gene: TRBV30
J gene: TRBJ2-3
CDR3 length: 14
CDR3 protein: CAWSVPEYTDTQYF

V gene: TRBV20-1
J gene: TRBJ2-5
CDR3 length: 13
CDR3 protein: CSAKRELQETQYF

V gene: TRBV4-3
J gene: TRBJ1-2
CDR3 length: 19
CDR3 protein: CASSQDPTGLFGSNYGYTF

V gene: TRBV29-1
J gene: TRBJ2-1
CDR3 length: 16
CDR3 protein: CSGEGQGALEINEQFF

V gene: TRBV7-2
J gene: TRBJ1-5
CDR3 length: 13
CDR3 protein: CASSRELNQPQHF

V gene: TRBV10-3
J gene: TRBJ2-3
CDR3 length: 13
CDR3 protein: CAIGGQVQDTQYF

V gene: TRBV18
J gene: TRBJ1-5
CDR3 length: 13
CDR3 protein: CASSPDGNQPQHF

V gene: TRBV7-9
J gene: TRBJ1-1
CDR3 length: 13
CDR3 protein: CASSLGGAGPAFF

V gene: TRBV7-9
J gene: TRBJ2-1
CDR3 length: 17
CDR3 protein: CASSPMIQLGAYNEQFF

V gene: TRBV2
J gene: TRBJ2-1
CDR3 length: 14
CDR3 protein: CASSTATPNNEQFF

V gene: TRBV5-5
J gene: TRBJ2-3
CDR3 length: 18
CDR3 protein: CASSLEVGGLTSTDTQYF

V gene: TRBV10-3
J gene: TRBJ2-5
CDR3 length: 16
CDR3 protein: CATATPTENKQETQYF

V gene: TRBV5-1
J gene: TRBJ1-4
CDR3 length: 14
CDR3 protein: CASSRTGAREKLFF

V gene: TRBV20-1
J gene: TRBJ2-3
CDR3 length: 13
CDR3 protein: CSASTGNTDTQYF

V gene: TRBV12-3/TRBV12-4
J gene: TRBJ1-2
CDR3 length: 12
CDR3 protein: CASSFTNYGYTF

V gene: TRBV4-3
J gene: TRBJ1-4
CDR3 length: 15
CDR3 protein: CASSQVVQGSEKLFF

V gene: TRBV27
J gene: TRBJ2-2
CDR3 length: 14
CDR3 protein: CASSQGMNTGELFF

V gene: TRBV29-1
J gene: TRBJ1-1
CDR3 length: 12
CDR3 protein: CSGGEGNTEAFF

V gene: TRBV14
J gene: TRBJ2-5
CDR3 length: 13
CDR3 protein: CASTPGGEETQYF

V gene: TRBV7-2
J gene: TRBJ2-7
CDR3 length: 15
CDR3 protein: CASSHQDRGDDEQYF

V gene: TRBV5-1
J gene: TRBJ2-1
CDR3 length: 12
CDR3 protein: CASSASREKQFF

V gene: TRBV7-2
J gene: TRBJ1-2
CDR3 length: 11
CDR3 protein: CASSLYVGYTF

V gene: TRBV12-3/TRBV12-4
J gene: TRBJ1-3
CDR3 length: 10
CDR3 protein: CASKQNTIYF

V gene: TRBV20-1
J gene: TRBJ2-7
CDR3 length: 13
CDR3 protein: CSANYGSSYEQYF

V gene: TRBV20-1
J gene: TRBJ2-1
CDR3 length: 17
CDR3 protein: CSATGTSGGRTYNEQFF

V gene: TRBV5-6
J gene: TRBJ2-7
CDR3 length: 15
CDR3 protein: CASSLAGGNIYEQYF

V gene: TRBV24-1
J gene: TRBJ2-5
CDR3 length: 14
CDR3 protein: CATSRAESQETQYF

V gene: TRBV3-1
J gene: TRBJ2-7
CDR3 length: 12
CDR3 protein: CASSPIGGEQYF

V gene: TRBV5-1
J gene: TRBJ2-1
CDR3 length: 16
CDR3 protein: CASSSVAGGSYNEQFF

V gene: TRBV20-1
J gene: TRBJ2-5
CDR3 length: 14
CDR3 protein: CSARDWGFEETQYF

V gene: TRBV29-1
J gene: TRBJ2-7
CDR3 length: 13
CDR3 protein: CSVEQSGGVEQYF

V gene: TRBV15
J gene: TRBJ2-7
CDR3 length: 15
CDR3 protein: CATSGEQGGNYEQYF

V gene: TRBV7-2
J gene: TRBJ2-2
CDR3 length: 16
CDR3 protein: CASSRTGLANTGELFF